This TCR beta chain originates from a study of early T cells in non-severe SARS-CoV-2 infection. On the study more broadly: The sequenced material was bulk RNA from unsorted whole blood, and its chains were unpaired. Study findings and constraints: There was a bias toward anti-spike CD8 responses in VDJdb matching, which missed private and CD4 specificities.

Unique molecular identifier tags were affixed to discrete cDNA molecules. TCRdb reprocessed the 5' RACE reads via MiXCR and lists one record per CDR3 protein. Counted here are some 38,000 distinct CDR3 sequences, approximately 4.6% occurring once; the ten biggest clones make up 15% to 20%. This clonotype was counted many times. What it binds is not known. Germline CDR1 is SGHRS and CDR2 is YFSETQ. This CDR3 spans 14 amino acids. Trimming removed 0 bases from V and 4 bases from J, with 10 bases in between. The source material was whole blood. This chain links TRBV5-1 with TRBJ1-2; D uncertain. The source is an adult who was a healthcare worker with PCR-confirmed SARS-CoV-2 infection or an uninfected control (not recorded which). The CDR3 coding sequence is TGCGCCAGCAGCTTGGCCACCCGACGCTATGGCTACACCTTC. It specifies CASSLATRRYGYTF.